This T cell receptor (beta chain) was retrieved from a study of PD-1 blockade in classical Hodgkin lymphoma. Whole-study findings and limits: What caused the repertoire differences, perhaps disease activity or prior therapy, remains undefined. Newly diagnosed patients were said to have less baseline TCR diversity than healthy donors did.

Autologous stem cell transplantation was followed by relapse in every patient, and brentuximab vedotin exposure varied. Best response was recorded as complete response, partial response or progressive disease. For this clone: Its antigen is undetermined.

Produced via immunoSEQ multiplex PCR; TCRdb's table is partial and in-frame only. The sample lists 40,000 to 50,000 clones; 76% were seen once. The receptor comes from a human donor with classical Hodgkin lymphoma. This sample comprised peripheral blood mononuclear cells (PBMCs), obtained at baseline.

The CDR3 here is CASSSTDRNEKLFF. DNA for the CDR3: TGTGCCAGCAGCTCTACGGACAGGAATGAAAAACTGTTTTTT. The chain combines TRBV7-4 with TRBJ1-4; 7 bases are a match to TRBD1. Germline V gene sequence: CDR1 SGHVT, CDR2 SQSDAQ. V was pared by 4 bases and J by 5 bases, with 4 bases of the junction left unmatched. CDR3 length: 14 residues.